A single sample is the source of the 5 T cell receptor beta chains below, sequenced in a study of T cells in Graves' hyperthyroidism and ophthalmopathy. RNA transcripts were the template for amplifying TCR beta CDR3 regions. When the TCR CDR3 underwent first-round RT-PCR, the HTBI primer set was used. TCRdb independently ran MiXCR on the multiplex PCR reads; one entry per CDR3 protein. The sample lists around 520,000 distinct CDR3 sequences, 12% to 15% occurring once. Sample: blood. These receptors came from a woman aged 35 to 49 with Graves' hyperthyroidism.

This clonotype was recorded at least ten times. J is TRBJ1-5 and V is TRBV6-6, with 8 bases identical to TRBD1. Germline CDR1 reads MNHNY; CDR2 reads SVGAGI (reference sequence). Trimming removed 2 bases from V and 1 base from J; junction bases left unmatched: 7. The CDR3 length is 17 residues. DNA of the CDR3: TGTGCCAGCAGTTACATCGCAGGGGGCTTCAGCAATCAGCCCCAGCATTTT. Its translation is CASSYIAGGFSNQPQHF.

This clonotype was seen only a few times. V usage is TRBV5-1 and J usage is TRBJ2-1; tentative D call: TRBD2 (6 bases). The CDR3 runs to 16 residues. V lost 4 bases to trimming and J lost 3 bases, with 17 bases between them. Per the germline V gene, CDR1 is SGHRS and CDR2 is YFSETQ. The CDR3 here is CASSPGTSGDYNEQFF. The DNA of the CDR3 is TGCGCCAGCAGCCCCGGGACTTCTGGAGACTACAATGAGCAGTTCTTC. Together with reference TRBV5-1 and TRBJ2-1, the CDR3 gives the full variable domain: KAGVTQTPRYLIKTRGQQVTLSCSPISGHRSVSWYQQTPGQGLQFLFEYFSETQRNKGNFPGRFSGRQFSNSRSEMNVSTLELGDSALYLCASSPGTSGDYNEQFFGPGTRLTVL.

In this sample, this clonotype turned up many times. The rearrangement joins TRBV12-3 or TRBV12-4 to TRBJ2-7; TRBD2 agrees at 10 bases. This CDR3 comprises 16 residues. With 6 bases clipped from V and 2 bases from J, the junction kept 10 bases outside the gene matches. The CDR3 region has the DNA TGTGCCAGCAGCCGATTCGGACTAGCGGAGACCTACGAGCAGTACTTC. Translating gives CASSRFGLAETYEQYF.

This chain uses TRBV30 with TRBJ1-1; tentative D call: TRBD1 (6 bases). Germline CDR1 reads GTSNPN; CDR2 reads SVGIG (reference sequence). The CDR3 loop spans 13 amino acids. V gave up 3 bases and J gave up 4 bases, with 12 bases separating them. The CDR3 bases are TGTGCCTGGAGACCAGGGGCGAGCACTGAAGCTTTCTTT. Its translation: CAWRPGASTEAFF.

This clonotype was counted ten times or more. V and J are TRBV27 and TRBJ1-5, with D possibly matching TRBD1 (5 bases). V was trimmed by 5 bases and J by 3 bases, leaving 11 bases between them. CDR1 is MNHEY and CDR2 is SMNVEV in the germline V gene (reference sequence). This CDR3 is 14 amino acids long. The CDR3 DNA follows: TGTGCCAGCAGTGGGGCCTCCCACAATCAGCCCCAGCATTTT. As protein: CASSGASHNQPQHF.